Given below is one TCR beta chain in context. Its target is unknown. The record originates from a study of shared clonotypes between healthy human individuals. The naive CD8 subset, CD45RO-negative cells positively selected for CCR7, excluded terminally differentiated effector memory CD45RA+ cells. TCRdb's table, derived via immunoSEQ multiplex PCR, lists solely in-frame clones and lacks some. The profile covers around 550,000 clones, with 85% to 95% appearing a single time and approximately 0.12% taken by the ten largest. Germline V gene sequence: CDR1 LNHDA, CDR2 SQIVND (reference sequence). V lost 3 bases, J lost 6 bases, and 5 bases lay in between. The CDR3 covers 12 residues. Overall study results and limits: Sequencing depth was a factor that was expected to affect clonotype sharing among donors.

This receptor was obtained from a woman aged 30 to 39 in good health. Sample: naive CD8+ T cells sorted from blood. The J gene is TRBJ2-2, the V gene TRBV19; no definite D call. The DNA of the CDR3 is TGTGCCAGTAGTATTTTTCCCGGGGAGCTGTTTTTT. This encodes CASSIFPGELFF.